Shown below are 31 T cell receptor beta chains from a single sample sequenced in a study of resident and recirculating memory T cells in vitiligo. Sequencing was performed with immunoSEQ multiplex PCR; in TCRdb, only in-frame clones are kept and a portion is missing. This table holds roughly 80,000 clones, 90% to 95% found once. Sequences were obtained from blood. These receptors came from a male donor with vitiligo.

The chain carries TRBV6-6 and TRBJ1-5; 7 bases match TRBD1. The CDR3 is 15 amino acids. CDR1 and CDR2 (germline): MNHNY, SVGAGI (reference sequence). Trimming removed 5 bases from V and 6 bases from J; junction bases left unmatched: 10. This chain's CDR3 is CASSRRESGGQPQHF. The CDR3 nucleotides read TGTGCCAGCAGTCGCCGGGAGTCAGGGGGTCAGCCCCAGCATTTT.

This clone was seen a single time. This chain links TRBV6-1 with TRBJ2-1, with TRBD2 as a possible D gene (6 bases). Trimming took off 10 bases at V and 0 bases at J, with 16 bases between the two ends. CDR1 and CDR2 (germline): MNHNS, SASEGT. This CDR3 has 15 amino acids. CDR3 in DNA: TGTGCCACCCTGGACTACCGAAGCTCCTACAATGAGCAGTTCTTC. Its protein product is CATLDYRSSYNEQFF.

The chain joins TRBV18 to TRBJ2-5, with a tentative D call TRBD1 (6 bases). Trimming took off 6 bases at V and 1 base at J, with 18 bases between the two ends. Germline lookup yields CDR1 KGHSH and CDR2 LQKENI. The CDR3 covers 16 residues. Written as DNA, the CDR3 is TGTGCCAGCTCCCCGCAGGAGGTCAGGGGCCAAGAGACCCAGTACTTC. It specifies CASSPQEVRGQETQYF.

The chain joins TRBV11-3 to TRBJ2-7, with 10 positions matching TRBD1. J lost 5 bases, V lost 3 bases, and 4 bases had no gene match. Germline CDR1 and CDR2: SGHNT and YENEEA. The CDR3 covers 14 residues. The CDR3 reads CASSLGTGDHEQYF. Here the CDR3 DNA reads TGTGCCAGCAGCTTGGGGACAGGGGACCACGAGCAGTACTTC.

The gene calls are TRBV7-9 and TRBJ2-7, with a tentative D call TRBD1 (6 bases). The V gene lost 4 bases and the J gene lost 7 bases, with 11 bases spanning the gap. CDR3 length: 12 amino acids. Germline lookup yields CDR1 SEHNR and CDR2 FQNEAQ (reference sequence). The CDR3 coding sequence is TGTGCCAGCAGCTCGGACAGCCCAGAGCAGTACTTC. It specifies CASSSDSPEQYF.

The chain combines TRBV28 with TRBJ2-5; tentatively, D is TRBD2 (6 bases). CDR1 and CDR2 (germline): MDHEN, SYDVKM. This CDR3 has 14 amino acids. V was trimmed by 3 bases and J by 1 base, leaving 9 bases between them. This CDR3 reads CASSLGGGQETQYF. CDR3 in DNA: TGTGCCAGCAGTTTGGGGGGAGGCCAAGAGACCCAGTACTTC.

The chain joins TRBV13 to TRBJ1-4; 7 nucleotides match TRBD1. The CDR3 is made up of 16 amino acids. The germline gives CDR1 PRHDT, CDR2 FYEKMQ (reference sequence). Trimming took 3 bases from V and 3 from J; bases not matched to a gene: 7. The CDR3 DNA follows: TGTGCCAGCAGCTTTACAGGGGACACACCTAATGAAAAACTGTTTTTT. Its translation is CASSFTGDTPNEKLFF.

The V call is TRBV13, the J call TRBJ1-1; D is uncertain. Deletions cut 4 bases from V and 4 bases from J, with 13 bases between. Germline V gives CDR1 PRHDT, CDR2 FYEKMQ (reference sequence). This CDR3 is 14 amino acids long. The CDR3 loop is CASSSRAEGTEAFF. DNA of the CDR3: TGTGCCAGCAGCTCCCGGGCGGAGGGCACTGAAGCTTTCTTT.

The rearrangement uses TRBV9 and TRBJ2-7; TRBD1 matches 9 bases. The CDR3 contains 14 residues. V shed 4 bases, J shed 6 bases, and the junction held 8 bases outside the gene matches. Germline values: CDR1 SGDLS, CDR2 YYNGEE. CDR3 sequence (DNA): TGTGCCAGCAGCCCACGGACAGGGGCTTCCGAGCAGTACTTC. This translates into CASSPRTGASEQYF.

The chain recombines TRBV7-9 with TRBJ2-7, with D possibly matching TRBD1 (6 bases). V lost 5 bases and J 0 bases, leaving 14 bases between the germline ends. CDR1 and CDR2 (germline): SEHNR, FQNEAQ (reference sequence). CDR3 size: 15 residues. CDR3 sequence (DNA): TGTGCCAGCAGCCCGAAGACAGGCTACTCCTACGAGCAGTACTTC. Protein sequence: CASSPKTGYSYEQYF.

The chain joins TRBV10-2 to TRBJ1-5; a possible D gene is TRBD1 (6 bases). V was cut by 6 bases and J by 0 bases, with 12 bases left in between. CDR1 is WSHSY and CDR2 is SAAADI in the germline V gene. This CDR3 region has 15 residues. CDR3 loop: CASRPPGHSNQPQHF. CDR3 in DNA: TGCGCCAGCAGGCCCCCGGGACATAGCAATCAGCCCCAGCATTTT.

The gene calls are TRBV5-6 and TRBJ2-7, with D possibly being TRBD2 (6 bases). Trimming took 4 bases from V and 3 from J, leaving 11 bases between them. CDR1 is SGHDT, CDR2 YYEEEE, per germline. The CDR3 spans 13 residues. In DNA, the CDR3 is TGTGCCAGCAGCCTGCGGAGGGTCTACGAGCAGTACTTC. It specifies CASSLRRVYEQYF.

The J gene is TRBJ2-7, the V gene TRBV5-1, with 7 bases identical to TRBD1. The V gene end was trimmed by 3 bases and the J gene end by 7 bases; junction bases not matched to a gene: 16. The germline CDR1 and CDR2 sequences are SGHRS and YFSETQ. CDR3 length equals 16 residues. The CDR3 DNA reads as TGCGCCAGCAGCTCCGCAACCGGGACAGCCCCTAGGGAGCAGTACTTC. Translating gives CASSSATGTAPREQYF.

This chain uses TRBV4-3 with TRBJ2-1; TRBD1 aligns across 8 bases. The germline gives CDR1 LGHNA, CDR2 YSLEER. This CDR3 is 17 amino acids long. V shed 3 bases and J 0 bases; nucleotides not matched to a gene: 7. The CDR3 sequence: CASSHDQGASSYNEQFF. CDR3 nucleotides: TGCGCCAGCAGCCACGACCAGGGGGCTAGCTCCTACAATGAGCAGTTCTTC.

This chain joins TRBV6-1 and TRBJ1-1, with 8 bases lining up with TRBD1. Germline V lookup: CDR1 MNHNS, CDR2 SASEGT. Trimming cost V 2 bases and J 1 base; bases outside gene matches: 18. The length of the CDR3 is 20 residues. The CDR3 protein is CASSEFGQGWGRVKNTEAFF. The CDR3 DNA follows: TGTGCCAGCAGTGAATTTGGACAGGGATGGGGGAGAGTAAAGAACACTGAAGCTTTCTTT.

The chain links TRBV7-3 to TRBJ2-1; TRBD2 matches 9 bases. Germline assignment: CDR1 SGHTA and CDR2 FQGTGA. After removal of 4 bases from V and 5 bases from J, the junction contained 9 bases not matched to a gene. The CDR3 contains 16 residues. The CDR3: CASSWGVAGVNNEQFF. CDR3 in DNA: TGTGCCAGCAGCTGGGGGGTAGCGGGAGTAAACAATGAGCAGTTCTTC. The full variable domain, rest sourced from reference TRBV7-3 and TRBJ2-1, is GAGVSQTPSNKVTEKGKYVELRCDPISGHTALYWYRQSLGQGPEFLIYFQGTGAADDSGLPNDRFFAVRPEGSVSTLKIQRTERGDSAVYLCASSWGVAGVNNEQFFGPGTRLTVL.

This clone was seen more than once but under ten times. The rearrangement links TRBV28 to TRBJ2-1; 10 bases match TRBD1. After removal of 6 bases from V and 4 bases from J, the junction contained 6 bases not matched to a gene. Germline lookup yields CDR1 MDHEN and CDR2 SYDVKM. The CDR3 runs 15 residues. The CDR3: CASRKTGGAYNEQFF. The CDR3 region has the DNA TGTGCCAGCAGAAAGACAGGGGGCGCTTACAATGAGCAGTTCTTC.

The chain is built from TRBV7-2 and TRBJ1-4, with D perhaps matching TRBD1 (5 bases). This CDR3 contains 15 residues. With 1 base removed from V and 4 bases from J, the gap between germline ends came to 10 bases. Germline CDR1 and CDR2: SGHTA and FQGNSA. The CDR3 is CASSLEQGYNEKLFF. The CDR3 DNA follows: TGTGCCAGCAGCTTAGAGCAGGGTTATAATGAAAAACTGTTTTTT.

The sample holds one count of this clone. J is TRBJ1-2 and V is TRBV6-6; D remains unclear. V gave up 2 bases and J gave up 5 bases, with 15 bases separating them. Germline V lookup: CDR1 MNHNY, CDR2 SVGAGI (reference sequence). This CDR3 comprises 15 residues. This CDR3 reads CASSYASMAVYGYTF. CDR3 in DNA: TGTGCCAGCAGTTACGCGTCCATGGCGGTTTATGGCTACACCTTC.

The rearrangement uses TRBV5-1 and TRBJ2-5; tentative D call: TRBD2 (6 bases). Per the germline V gene, CDR1 is SGHRS and CDR2 is YFSETQ. This CDR3 is 16 amino acids long. V was clipped by 4 bases and J by 4 bases, with 20 bases between them. CDR3 amino acids: CASSPEITRLVETQYF. The CDR3, as DNA: TGCGCCAGCAGCCCAGAAATTACCAGACTAGTAGAGACCCAGTACTTC.

This clone was found once. The rearrangement uses TRBV19 and TRBJ2-1, with TRBD2 identical over 10 bases. This CDR3 spans 14 amino acids. The V gene end was trimmed by 4 bases and the J gene end by 3 bases; junction bases not matched to a gene: 0. Germline CDR1 and CDR2: LNHDA and SQIVND (reference sequence). Here the CDR3 reads CASSRLAGYNEQFF. CDR3 DNA sequence: TGTGCCAGTAGTAGACTAGCGGGCTACAATGAGCAGTTCTTC.

This clone has a handful of counts. The J gene is TRBJ1-2, the V gene TRBV10-3; 8 bases agree with TRBD1. Trimming took 11 bases from V and 0 from J; bases not matched to a gene: 5. Germline V gives CDR1 ENHRY, CDR2 SYGVKD. The CDR3 loop spans 13 amino acids. CDR3 region: CAQGAEPNYGYTF. CDR3 DNA sequence: TGTGCCCAGGGGGCAGAGCCTAACTATGGCTACACCTTC.

V is TRBV7-9 and J is TRBJ1-2; D is undetermined. V dropped 2 bases and J dropped 4 bases, with 17 bases sitting between them. The CDR3 consists of 16 residues. CDR1 SEHNR and CDR2 FQNEAQ come from the germline V gene (reference sequence). CDR3 bases: TGTGCCAGCAGCTTATCTCGGCGGCCCCGCAGCTATGGCTACACCTTC. It yields the protein CASSLSRRPRSYGYTF.

The CDR3 nucleotides are TGTGCCAGCAGCTTAGTGGGTGGGCACACAGATACGCAGTATTTT. As protein: CASSLVGGHTDTQYF. The chain uses TRBV7-2 and TRBJ2-3; no firm D call. Between the trimmed V and J ends, which lost 1 base and 2 bases, there was a span of 10 bases. The germline V gene has CDR1 SGHTA and CDR2 FQGNSA. The CDR3 sequence is 15 residues long.

The rearrangement uses TRBV7-6 and TRBJ2-1; TRBD2 agrees at 9 bases. CDR1 is SGHVS, CDR2 FNYEAQ, per germline. This CDR3 has 16 residues. Losses at the gene ends were 5 bases for V and 9 bases for J; bases not matched to a gene: 14. The CDR3 here is CASSPISGLARVEQFF. DNA of the CDR3: TGTGCCAGCAGCCCGATTTCTGGACTAGCGCGAGTTGAGCAGTTCTTC. Full variable domain (remainder filled in from reference TRBV7-6 and TRBJ2-1): GAGVSQSPRYKVTKRGQDVALRCDPISGHVSLYWYRQALGQGPEFLTYFNYEAQQDKSGLPNDRFSAERPEGSISTLTIQRTEQRDSAMYRCASSPISGLARVEQFFGPGTRLTVL.

The chain links TRBV29-1 to TRBJ2-5; D uncertain. The CDR3 is 11 residues long. V was cut by 7 bases and J by 2 bases, with 8 bases left in between. Germline V gives CDR1 SQVTM, CDR2 ANQGSEA. The CDR3 region has the DNA TGCAGCGGGGTGGAGCAAGAGACCCAGTACTTC. Translation gives CSGVEQETQYF.

CDR3 nucleotides: TGTGCCAGCAGTCCCCGGACAGGGGGCACTGAAGCTTTCTTT. Translated, it gives CASSPRTGGTEAFF. V and J are TRBV14 and TRBJ1-1, with 10 bases lining up with TRBD1. The CDR3 consists of 14 residues. CDR1 SGHDN and CDR2 FVKESK come from the germline V gene. Trimming at V came to 6 bases and at J to 4 bases, leaving 5 bases not matched to a gene.

The J gene is TRBJ1-4, the V gene TRBV30; TRBD1 matches 9 bases. With V trimmed by 5 bases and J by 8 bases, 9 bases remained unmatched. CDR3 length equals 14 residues. Germline CDR1 GTSNPN, CDR2 SVGIG (reference sequence). This chain's CDR3 is CAWGPGTGREKLFF. The CDR3 DNA reads TGTGCCTGGGGCCCCGGGACAGGGCGCGAAAAACTGTTTTTT.

The V gene is TRBV28, the J gene TRBJ2-7; 11 bases align to TRBD1. J was trimmed by 3 bases and V by 8 bases; bases with no gene match: 6. The CDR3 loop spans 14 amino acids. The V gene's germline CDR1 is MDHEN and CDR2 SYDVKM. Here the CDR3 reads CASEGQGGYYEQYF. The CDR3 DNA follows: TGTGCCAGCGAGGGACAGGGGGGTTACTACGAGCAGTACTTC. Full variable domain (outside the CDR3, taken from reference TRBV28 and TRBJ2-7): DVKVTQSSRYLVKRTGEKVFLECVQDMDHENMFWYRQDPGLGLRLIYFSYDVKMKEKGDIPEGYSVSREKKERFSLILESASTNQTSMYLCASEGQGGYYEQYFGPGTRLTVT.

The chain has TRBV7-6 and TRBJ1-4; TRBD1 matches 7 bases. Per the germline V gene, CDR1 is SGHVS and CDR2 is FNYEAQ. The V gene end was trimmed by 5 bases and the J gene end by 7 bases; junction bases not matched to a gene: 4. This CDR3 has 13 amino acids. In nucleotides, the CDR3 is TGTGCCAGCAGCAATGGGACAGTTGAAAAACTGTTTTTT. Its protein is CASSNGTVEKLFF.

V and J are TRBV10-3 and TRBJ1-1; tentative D call: TRBD1 (5 bases). CDR1 and CDR2 from the germline V gene are ENHRY and SYGVKD. Trimming shortened V by 0 bases and J by 2 bases, and 25 bases separated the two germline ends. The CDR3 runs to 20 residues. This chain's CDR3 is CAISESELQGRSLRNTEAFF. CDR3 coding DNA: TGTGCCATCAGTGAGTCGGAACTTCAGGGTAGGAGTTTGAGAAACACTGAAGCTTTCTTT.